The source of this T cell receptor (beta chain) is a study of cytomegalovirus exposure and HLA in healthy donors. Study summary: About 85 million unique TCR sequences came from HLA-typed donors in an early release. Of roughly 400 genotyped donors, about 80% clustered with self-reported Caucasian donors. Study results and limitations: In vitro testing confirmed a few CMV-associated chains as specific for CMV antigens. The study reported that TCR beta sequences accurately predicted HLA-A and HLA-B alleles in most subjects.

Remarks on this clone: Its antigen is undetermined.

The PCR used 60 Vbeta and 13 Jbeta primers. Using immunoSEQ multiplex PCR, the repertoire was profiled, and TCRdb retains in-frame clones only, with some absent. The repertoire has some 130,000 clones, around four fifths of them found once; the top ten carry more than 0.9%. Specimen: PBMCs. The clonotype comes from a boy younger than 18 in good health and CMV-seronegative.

The DNA for the CDR3 is TGTGCCAGCAGCCCCCAGGGACTAGCGGGAGATACGCAGTATTTT. Translation gives CASSPQGLAGDTQYF. This sequence joins TRBV9 and TRBJ2-3; the match to TRBD2 covers 12 bases. Germline V gene data show CDR1 as SGDLS and CDR2 as YYNGEE. V lost 4 bases to trimming and J lost 5 bases; unmatched junction nucleotides: 5. The CDR3 is made up of 15 amino acids.